This T cell receptor beta chain was found in a study of cytomegalovirus exposure and HLA in healthy donors (dated by TCRdb to 2015 to 2018). Regarding the complete study: According to an earlier analysis of a few hundred of the donors, about 179 million T cells yielded 117 million unique TCR beta sequences and more than 250 Gb of sequence data. Around 330 gigabases of sequencing data and roughly 80 million unique TCR sequences made up an early release that covered approximately 650 HLA-typed donors. The genetic ancestry cluster associated with self-reported Caucasian donors included 81% of the roughly 400 genotyped donors. The aim of the study was to test whether cataloging public T cell receptors could identify signatures of past pathogen exposure. The study profiled the T cell repertoires of 550 to 700 subjects by immunosequencing and related them to cytomegalovirus serostatus. Along with the roughly 670-subject first cohort, a separate validation cohort of over a hundred different subjects was used. The study combined high-throughput TCR immunosequencing, statistical association of individual TCRs with disease status, and machine learning to predict cytomegalovirus infection status. In a later analysis, previously published TCR beta repertoires from about 640 donors were re-analyzed and high-resolution HLA genotyping was added so that TCR occurrence patterns could be studied. In the later analysis, no new phenotypic data were used to find candidate immune exposures; instead, reliance was placed on TCR beta sequences and their occurrence across donors. To decide whether each TCR beta V gene segment behaved as functional or pseudogenic, an earlier analysis of some 540 of the donors relied on high-throughput TCR beta sequencing. Donor age, sex, ethnicity and CMV serostatus were compiled together with the repertoire data. In a later genetic analysis, genome-wide SNP genotypes for about three fifths of the roughly 670 donors were used, and that subset was treated as a discovery cohort. All discovery cohort repertoires had been generated using a single sequencing platform. Both class I and class II loci were covered by HLA typing, at four-digit resolution. The number of donors typed differed by locus, with roughly 629-640 for A, B, C, DRB1 and DQB1, roughly 520 for DQA1, approximately 570 for DPA1, and 472 for DPB1. Four or five DR-DQ haplotypes were treated as single units for association and clustering because of strong linkage in the cohort. Among about 400 genotyped donors of the cohort, an average of roughly 230,000 unique TCR beta nucleotide sequences was sequenced per donor, of which 15% to 20% were non-productive. Study-wide findings and limitations: Several of the top co-occurrence clusters appeared to be linked to parvovirus B19, influenza, CMV and Epstein-Barr virus, according to a later analysis. The cohort was sequenced for TCR beta chains only, and without alpha or paired-chain data the features that could be detected were limited. When HLA alleles, especially DR and DQ, strongly co-occurred, TCR associations were difficult to assign to individual alleles. In a later analysis, TCR association rates were found to vary across HLA loci, with the most associated TCRs seen for DRB1 alleles and the fewest for HLA-C alleles. The presence/absence analyses assumed that sequencing depth was roughly uniform across donors, and that assumption may not be true. In a later analysis, most CMV-associated TCR beta chains were found to appear HLA-restricted, with HLA associations seemingly driven largely by CMV exposure. Most TCR sequences were observed very rarely across donors, whereas some public TCRs were present in many individuals. In an earlier analysis of some 550 of the donors, most TCR beta V segments were observed in productive rearrangements about 87% or about 30% of the time, broadly matching IMGT annotations. A later genetic analysis associated a missense DCLRE1C variant with V-gene and J-gene trimming of TCR beta chains, and an independent cohort replicated the association. The study gave a list of more than 150 TCR beta chains associated with cytomegalovirus. The only immune exposure information available for the cohort was CMV serostatus. Cytomegalovirus status was reported to be diagnosed by the classifier with high specificity and sensitivity in both the original and validation cohorts. Compared with equally common non-associated chains, HLA-associated TCR beta chains in a later analysis were more clonally expanded and had lower generation probabilities. A further reported finding was that TCR beta sequences accurately predicted the HLA-A and HLA-B alleles for most subjects in the first cohort. The sequencing pipeline was judged likely to have produced a cluster of highly shared sequence variants as a technical artifact. Specific HLA alleles were associated with roughly 16,000 TCR beta sequences at a false discovery rate of 0.05 in a later analysis. Because HLA typing was unavailable for some donors at each locus, only the typed subset was used in association tests. The 87-base-pair reads could not distinguish some IMGT-functional V segments, including TRBV6-2 and TRBV6-3, so those segments were excluded. According to a later genetic analysis, donors in an Asian-associated ancestry cluster had fewer N-insertions in productive TCRs than the roughly 700-donor mean. Linkage disequilibrium might explain the correlated functional status among segregating V segments, but an unknown experimental factor could not be excluded. It was suggested by the authors that the approach could potentially be generalized to other disease states and immunological phenotypes. The earlier analysis of fewer than 750 of the donors excluded 15 to 20 rarely observed V segments, including chromosome 9 orphons, because counts were too low. A few of the identified cytomegalovirus-associated TCR beta chains were confirmed in vitro to be specific for cytomegalovirus antigens.

As encoded in the germline V gene (reference sequence), CDR1 is SGHAT while CDR2 is FQDESV. Taken from cysteine to phenylalanine, the CDR3 has 15 residues. Only CDR3 DNA remains: 45 bases, in frame from the first base. Trimmed from V: 1 base; trimmed from J: 1 base; junction bases lacking a gene match: 1. The cohort consisted of hundreds of healthy bone marrow donors. At the time of sampling, all cohort members were nominally healthy, though unrecorded immune exposures were likely present. The donor tested CMV seronegative, placing the donor among the 350 or so seronegative members of the cohort. A peripheral blood sample was collected from each donor, and TCR beta sequencing was performed on peripheral blood mononuclear cells. The Qiagen DNeasy Blood Extraction Kit was used to extract genomic DNA from the blood cell samples. Libraries were built with the immunoSEQ multiplex PCR assay. For the multiplex PCR, a mixture combining 60 forward primers for TCR Vbeta segments and 13 reverse primers for TCR Jbeta segments was used. The CDR3 region of rearranged TCR beta genes was amplified from genomic DNA with a multiplex PCR assay. The Illumina HiSeq System was used to sequence the amplified TCR beta libraries as 87-base-pair reads. The study's own analysis went as follows. A later analysis tallied roughly 80 million unique TCR beta chains across the approximately 670 repertoires, and around 9.9 million of those chains were shared by two or more donors. A nearest-neighbor algorithm error-corrected the raw reads and collapsed the reads into unique sequences, merging closely related sequences to remove PCR and sequencing errors. Alignment of CDR3 sequences to IMGT reference sequences was used to assign V, D and J gene segments. Each retained sequence needed at least a six-nucleotide match to both a V gene segment and a J gene segment. Rearrangements were classified as productive when the CDR3 lacked stop codons and remained in frame with V and J, and all other rearrangements were classified as non-productive. CDR3 was defined according to IMGT convention as the region running from the second conserved V-encoded cysteine to the conserved J-encoded phenylalanine. The earlier analysis of about 500 of the donors excluded sequences that lacked an unambiguous match to a single V gene segment. In an earlier analysis of around 600 of the donors, V segments were called functional above 56.7% productive rearrangements and were called segregating when the between-donor standard deviation exceeded 5%. A statistical classification framework was built to diagnose cytomegalovirus status from the catalog of TCR beta chain sequences. V and J gene assignment, in a later analysis, came from comparing TCR nucleotide sequences with IMGT/GENE-DB human TR gene sequences. The TCRdist pipeline was used in a later analysis to assign CDR3 sequences and most-parsimonious VDJ recombination scenarios. In a later analysis, each TCR beta chain was defined by its CDR3 amino acid sequence together with its V-gene family, and reads without a unique V-gene family were excluded. To address suspected cross-contamination and a sequencing artifact, a later analysis removed a few hundred highly shared, low-generation-probability nucleotide sequences. In a later analysis, a clonal expansion index was calculated for each public chain from normalized within-repertoire ranks of inferred template counts. Generation probabilities in a later analysis came from a VDJ recombination model fitted to out-of-frame rearrangements, and those results were checked against IGoR. Hypergeometric tests were used in a later analysis to score TCR-TCR, TCR-HLA and TCR-CMV co-occurrence, with a repertoire-size bias correction applied to the TCR pairs. In a later analysis, false discovery rates were estimated by permuting HLA or CMV assignments 20 times. A later analysis grouped co-occurring TCRs with DBSCAN, adding TCRdist sequence similarity when clustering within HLA-allele-positive subsets. Co-occurrence clustering excluded repertoires with fewer than 30,000 or more than 120,000 public chains, plus five with anomalous nucleotide sharing. TCRdb stores this immuneACCESS table with in-frame sequences only. Part of the clones is absent; in the studies checked, under half of the shortfall reflects unresolved V genes, and no reason is known for the rest. V and J calls plus clone size are reproduced from that table; the DNA served to infer D and trimming. The sample table holds about 150,000 clones, of which more than 80% were seen once. Of the sample, nearly 2.5% falls within the top ten clones.

Turning to this clone: Its antigen is currently not known. The record has no base qualities; no much larger clone is one base away.

The rearranged chain carries TRBV11-1 and TRBJ2-5, with 9 middle bases fitting TRBD1. The TCR was taken from a male donor in good health and CMV-seronegative. Sequencing input: PBMCs. At the DNA level, the sequence is TGTGCCAGCAGCTTAGACAGGGGGCTCCAAGAGACCCAGTACTTC. It translates as CASSLDRGLQETQYF.